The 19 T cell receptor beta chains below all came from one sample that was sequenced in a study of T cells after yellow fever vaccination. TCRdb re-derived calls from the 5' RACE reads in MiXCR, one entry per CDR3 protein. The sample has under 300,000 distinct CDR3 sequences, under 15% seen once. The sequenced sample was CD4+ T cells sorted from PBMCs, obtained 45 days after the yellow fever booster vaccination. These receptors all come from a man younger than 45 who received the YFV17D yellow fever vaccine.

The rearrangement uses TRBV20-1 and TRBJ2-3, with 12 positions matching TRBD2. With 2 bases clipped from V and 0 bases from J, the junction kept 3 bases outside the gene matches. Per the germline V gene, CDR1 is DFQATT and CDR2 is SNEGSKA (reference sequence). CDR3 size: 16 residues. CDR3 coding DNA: TGCAGTGCTAGATCGACTAGCGGGAGAAGCACAGATACGCAGTATTTT. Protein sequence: CSARSTSGRSTDTQYF.

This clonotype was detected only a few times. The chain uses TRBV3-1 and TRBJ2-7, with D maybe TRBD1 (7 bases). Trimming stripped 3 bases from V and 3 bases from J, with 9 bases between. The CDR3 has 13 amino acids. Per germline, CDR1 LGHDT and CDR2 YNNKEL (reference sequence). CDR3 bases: TGTGCCAGCAGCCACAGGGGGGACTACGAGCAGTACTTC. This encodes CASSHRGDYEQYF.

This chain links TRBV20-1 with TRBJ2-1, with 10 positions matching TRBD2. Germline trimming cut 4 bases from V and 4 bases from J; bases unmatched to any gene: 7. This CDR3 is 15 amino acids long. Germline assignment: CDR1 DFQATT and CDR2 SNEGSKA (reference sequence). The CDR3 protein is CSAIQLAGRYNEQFF. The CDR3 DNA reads TGCAGTGCTATACAACTAGCGGGGAGATACAATGAGCAGTTCTTC.

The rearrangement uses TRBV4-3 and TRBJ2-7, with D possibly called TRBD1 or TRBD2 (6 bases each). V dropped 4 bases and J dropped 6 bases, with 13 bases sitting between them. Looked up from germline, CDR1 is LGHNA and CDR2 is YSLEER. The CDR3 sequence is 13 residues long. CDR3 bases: TGCGCCAGCAGCCCCGACAGGCGGGGCGAGCAGTACTTC. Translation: CASSPDRRGEQYF.

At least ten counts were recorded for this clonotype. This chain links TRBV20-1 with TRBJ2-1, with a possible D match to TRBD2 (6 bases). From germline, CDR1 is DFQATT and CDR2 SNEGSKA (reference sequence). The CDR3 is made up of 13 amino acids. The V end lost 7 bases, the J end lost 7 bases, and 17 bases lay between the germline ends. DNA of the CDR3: TGCAGTGTCACGCCGGGACTCCCGAATGAGCAGTTCTTC. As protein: CSVTPGLPNEQFF.

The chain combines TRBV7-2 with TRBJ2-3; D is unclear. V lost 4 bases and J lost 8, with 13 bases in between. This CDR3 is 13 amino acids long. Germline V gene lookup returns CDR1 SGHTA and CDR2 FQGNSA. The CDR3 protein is CASSSSPVATQYF. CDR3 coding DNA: TGTGCCAGCAGCTCCTCCCCCGTGGCTACGCAGTATTTT.

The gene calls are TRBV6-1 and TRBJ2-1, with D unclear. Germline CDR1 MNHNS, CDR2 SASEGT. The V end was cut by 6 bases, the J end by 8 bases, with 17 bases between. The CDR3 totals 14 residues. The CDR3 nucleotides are TGTGCCAGCAGCCTGGGCCCGACCGGCGATGAGCAGTTCTTC. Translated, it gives CASSLGPTGDEQFF.

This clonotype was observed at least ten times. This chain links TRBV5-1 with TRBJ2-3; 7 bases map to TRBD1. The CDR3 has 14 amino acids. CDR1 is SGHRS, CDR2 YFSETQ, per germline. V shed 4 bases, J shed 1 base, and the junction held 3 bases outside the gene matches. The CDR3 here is CASSRDRGTDTQYF. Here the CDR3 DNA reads TGCGCCAGCAGCCGGGACAGAGGCACAGATACGCAGTATTTT.

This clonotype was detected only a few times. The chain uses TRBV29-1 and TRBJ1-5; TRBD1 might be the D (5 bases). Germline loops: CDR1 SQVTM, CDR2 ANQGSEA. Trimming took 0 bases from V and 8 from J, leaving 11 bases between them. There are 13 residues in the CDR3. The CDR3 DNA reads TGCAGCGTTGAAGAAAATCGGGGGGAGCCCCAGCATTTT. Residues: CSVEENRGEPQHF.

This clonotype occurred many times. The CDR3 is CSATQGDQPQHF. The CDR3 DNA reads as TGCAGTGCCACACAGGGAGATCAGCCCCAGCATTTT. The rearrangement joins TRBV20-1 to TRBJ1-5; tentative D call: TRBD1 (6 bases). Deletions cut 6 bases from V and 5 bases from J, with 11 bases between. The CDR3 contains 12 residues. Germline CDR1 DFQATT, CDR2 SNEGSKA (reference sequence).

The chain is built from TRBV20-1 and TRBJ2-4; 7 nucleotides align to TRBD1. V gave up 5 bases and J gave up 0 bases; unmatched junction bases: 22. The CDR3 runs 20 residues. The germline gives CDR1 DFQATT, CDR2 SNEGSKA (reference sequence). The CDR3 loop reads CSAGPPPGQRSSLAKNIQYF. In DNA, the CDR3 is TGCAGTGCTGGCCCACCTCCGGGACAGCGAAGCAGCCTAGCCAAAAACATTCAGTACTTC.

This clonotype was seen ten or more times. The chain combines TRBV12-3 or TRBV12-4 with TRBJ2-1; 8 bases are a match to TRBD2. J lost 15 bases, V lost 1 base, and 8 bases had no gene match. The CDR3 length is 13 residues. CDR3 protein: CASSLGSGISTFF. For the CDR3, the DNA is TGTGCCAGCAGTTTAGGTAGCGGGATCTCTACGTTCTTC.

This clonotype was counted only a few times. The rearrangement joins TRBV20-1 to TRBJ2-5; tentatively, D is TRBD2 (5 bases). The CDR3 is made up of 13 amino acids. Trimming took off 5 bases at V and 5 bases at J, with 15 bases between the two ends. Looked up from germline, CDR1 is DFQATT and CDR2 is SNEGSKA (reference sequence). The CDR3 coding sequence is TGCAGTGCTTTGGGCGGGCGGAAGGAGACCCAGTACTTC. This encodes CSALGGRKETQYF.

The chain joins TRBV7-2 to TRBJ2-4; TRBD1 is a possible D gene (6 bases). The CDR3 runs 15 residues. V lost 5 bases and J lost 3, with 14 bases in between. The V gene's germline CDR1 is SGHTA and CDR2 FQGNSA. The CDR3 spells CASSPNGRGKNIQYF. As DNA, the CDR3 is TGTGCCAGCAGCCCTAATGGCAGGGGCAAAAACATTCAGTACTTC.

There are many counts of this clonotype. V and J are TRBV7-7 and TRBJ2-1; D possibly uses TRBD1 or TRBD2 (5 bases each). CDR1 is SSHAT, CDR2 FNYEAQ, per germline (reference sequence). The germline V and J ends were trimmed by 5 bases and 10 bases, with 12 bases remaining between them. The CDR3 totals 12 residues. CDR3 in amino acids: CASSPTGGEQFF. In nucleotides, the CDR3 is TGTGCCAGCAGCCCTACTGGGGGAGAGCAGTTCTTC.

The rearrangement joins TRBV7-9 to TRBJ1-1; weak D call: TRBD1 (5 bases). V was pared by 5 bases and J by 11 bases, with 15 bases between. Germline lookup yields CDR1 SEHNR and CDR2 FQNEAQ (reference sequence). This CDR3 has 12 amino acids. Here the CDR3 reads CASSATGEGAFF. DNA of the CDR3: TGTGCCAGCAGCGCCACGGGGGAAGGGGCTTTCTTT.

The CDR3 region is CSVARETSETQYF. The CDR3 region has the DNA TGCAGCGTTGCCCGGGAGACTAGTGAGACCCAGTACTTC. This chain joins TRBV29-1 and TRBJ2-5; TRBD2 is a possible D gene (6 bases). V lost 4 bases to trimming and J lost 5 bases, with 14 bases between them. The CDR3 runs 13 residues. CDR1 is SQVTM, CDR2 ANQGSEA, per germline.

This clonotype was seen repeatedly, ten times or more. The CDR3 coding sequence is TGCAGTGCTACGAGGGGGAATATGGGCGAGCAGTACTTC. It specifies CSATRGNMGEQYF. V gene TRBV20-1 combines with J gene TRBJ2-7; tentative D call: TRBD1 (6 bases). The CDR3 totals 13 residues. V lost 4 bases and J 6 bases, leaving 16 bases between the germline ends. Looked up from germline, CDR1 is DFQATT and CDR2 is SNEGSKA (reference sequence).

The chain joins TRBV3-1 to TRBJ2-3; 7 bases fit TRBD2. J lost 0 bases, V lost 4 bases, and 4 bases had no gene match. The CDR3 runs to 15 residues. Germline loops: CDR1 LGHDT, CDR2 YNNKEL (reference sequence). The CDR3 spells CASSLKLASTDTQYF. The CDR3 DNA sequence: TGTGCCAGCAGCCTCAAACTAGCGAGCACAGATACGCAGTATTTT.